This T cell receptor beta chain comes out of a study of pediatric ulcerative colitis. Study-level findings and limits: Acute severe colitis showed lower rectal diversity from clonal expansions.

Notes on this clone: The antigen remains unidentified.

TCRdb's table, derived via immunoSEQ multiplex PCR, lists solely in-frame clones and lacks some. The sample records tens of thousands of clones, roughly nine tenths being singletons. The CDR3 extends over 13 amino acids. The germline V gene has CDR1 MNHNY and CDR2 SVGAGI (reference sequence). V was trimmed by 9 bases and J by 4 bases, leaving 15 bases between them. This sequence joins TRBV6-6 and TRBJ1-1; perhaps TRBD1 as D (6 bases). The sequence was collected from a boy younger than 18 with severe ulcerative colitis. The specimen was blood. CDR3 in DNA: TGTGCCAGTTCCCAGGGGTGGGGCACTGAAGCTTTCTTT. The encoded protein is CASSQGWGTEAFF.